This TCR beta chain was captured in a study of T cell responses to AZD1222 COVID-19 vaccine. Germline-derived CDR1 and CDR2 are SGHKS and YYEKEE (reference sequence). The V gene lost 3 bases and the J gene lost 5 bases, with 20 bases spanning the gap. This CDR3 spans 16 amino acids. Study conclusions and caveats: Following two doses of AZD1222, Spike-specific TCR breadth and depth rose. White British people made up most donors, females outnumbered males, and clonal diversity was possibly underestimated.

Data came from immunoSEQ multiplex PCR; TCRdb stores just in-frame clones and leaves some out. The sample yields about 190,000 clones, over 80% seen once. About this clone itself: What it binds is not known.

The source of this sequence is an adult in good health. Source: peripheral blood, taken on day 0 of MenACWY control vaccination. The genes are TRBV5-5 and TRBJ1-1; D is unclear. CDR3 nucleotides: TGTGCCAGCAGCTCCGCCTGGGGAGGCGGCGTGACTGAAGCTTTCTTT. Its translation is CASSSAWGGGVTEAFF.